The rows below give T cell receptor beta chains drawn from one sample of a study of blood T cells in healthy people across ages. MiXCR, run by TCRdb on the 5' RACE reads, gives a single entry per CDR3 protein. The sample lists 1,300,000 or so distinct CDR3 sequences; approximately 60% were seen once. Sequencing was done on a sample of blood. The origin of the receptors is a man aged 18 to 35 in good health. Both conserved end residues are part of each CDR3. D genes are given only for firm matches. Rows give clone size only sometimes, using once, few, many, or a class for an expanded clone.

clone_size	v_call	d_call	j_call	cdr3_aa	cdr3_nt
few	TRBV12-3/TRBV12-4	-	TRBJ1-1	CASSLGLRTEAFF	TGTGCCAGCAGTTTAGGATTGCGGACTGAAGCTTTCTTT
-	TRBV2	TRBD1	TRBJ1-1	CASSLDRGRANTEAFF	TGTGCCAGCAGTCTAGACAGGGGACGCGCGAACACTGAAGCTTTCTTT
-	TRBV11-2	TRBD2	TRBJ2-1	CASSLLAGAYDEQFF	TGTGCCAGCAGCTTACTAGCGGGGGCCTACGATGAGCAGTTCTTC
few	TRBV9	-	TRBJ1-2	CASSVSPRGYGYTF	TGTGCCAGCAGCGTATCCCCCAGGGGCTATGGCTACACCTTC
few	TRBV5-1	-	TRBJ1-1	CASSRDGMNTEAFF	TGCGCCAGCAGCCGGGACGGTATGAACACTGAAGCTTTCTTT
few	TRBV6-5	TRBD1	TRBJ1-2	CASSYGTGAGYTF	TGTGCCAGCAGTTACGGGACAGGGGCTGGCTACACCTTC
-	TRBV20-1	TRBD1	TRBJ2-1	CSASGWSRQGARNEQFF	TGCAGTGCTAGCGGGTGGTCGAGACAGGGGGCCAGGAATGAGCAGTTCTTC
-	TRBV6-2/TRBV6-3	TRBD1	TRBJ2-7	CASRKTGGPYEQYF	TGTGCCAGCAGGAAAACAGGGGGACCCTACGAGCAGTACTTC
few	TRBV29-1	-	TRBJ2-3	CSAPGISRTDTQYF	TGCAGCGCCCCGGGAATATCGAGGACAGATACGCAGTATTTT
-	TRBV6-2/TRBV6-3	TRBD2	TRBJ2-7	CATKRTSGTYNEQYF	TGTGCCACCAAAAGGACTAGCGGGACTTACAATGAGCAGTACTTC
-	TRBV20-1	TRBD2	TRBJ2-1	CSARPGLAGNEQFF	TGCAGTGCTAGACCGGGACTAGCAGGCAATGAGCAGTTCTTC
-	TRBV21-1	-	TRBJ2-5	CASNPRDRIYQETQYF	TGTGCCAGCAACCCCCGGGACAGAATTTACCAAGAGACCCAGTACTTC
-	TRBV7-2	-	TRBJ2-1	CASSLRGTAFYNEQFF	TGTGCCAGCAGCTTACGGGGGACAGCCTTCTACAATGAGCAGTTCTTC
few	TRBV7-2	TRBD1	TRBJ2-7	CASSLEARGRSEQYF	TGTGCCAGCAGCTTAGAGGCCAGGGGGCGTTCCGAGCAGTACTTC
-	TRBV7-9	TRBD1	TRBJ1-2	CASSFGREGAFSDYGYTF	TGTGCCAGCAGCTTTGGCCGGGAGGGGGCATTTTCGGACTATGGCTACACCTTC
-	TRBV6-5	TRBD2	TRBJ2-5	CASSIHSGGARETQYF	TGTGCCAGCAGTATACATAGCGGGGGGGCCCGGGAGACCCAGTACTTC
-	TRBV25-1	-	TRBJ2-7	CASSRPSGTEQYF	TGTGCCAGCAGCCGGCCCTCAGGTACCGAGCAGTACTTC